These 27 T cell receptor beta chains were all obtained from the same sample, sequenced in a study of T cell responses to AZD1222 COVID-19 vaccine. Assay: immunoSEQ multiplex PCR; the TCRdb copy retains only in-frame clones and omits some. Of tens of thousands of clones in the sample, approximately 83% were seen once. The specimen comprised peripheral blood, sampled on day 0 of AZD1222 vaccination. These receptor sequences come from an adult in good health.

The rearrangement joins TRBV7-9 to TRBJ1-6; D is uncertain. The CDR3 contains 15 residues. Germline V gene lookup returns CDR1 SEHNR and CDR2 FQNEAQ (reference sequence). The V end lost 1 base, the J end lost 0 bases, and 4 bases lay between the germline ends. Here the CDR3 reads CASSLEISYNSPLHF. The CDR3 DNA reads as TGTGCCAGCAGCTTAGAGATCTCCTATAATTCACCCCTCCACTTT. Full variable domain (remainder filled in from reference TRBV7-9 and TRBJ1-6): DTGVSQNPRHKITKRGQNVTFRCDPISEHNRLYWYRQTLGQGPEFLTYFQNEAQLEKSRLLSDRFSAERPKGSFSTLEIQRTEQGDSAMYLCASSLEISYNSPLHFGNGTRLTVT.

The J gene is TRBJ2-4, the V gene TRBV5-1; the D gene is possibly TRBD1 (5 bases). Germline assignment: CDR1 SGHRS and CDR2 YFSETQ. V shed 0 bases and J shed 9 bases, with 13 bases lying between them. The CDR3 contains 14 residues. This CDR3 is CASSLAGPTAIQYF. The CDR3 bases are TGCGCCAGCAGCTTGGCCGGGCCGACAGCCATTCAGTACTTC.

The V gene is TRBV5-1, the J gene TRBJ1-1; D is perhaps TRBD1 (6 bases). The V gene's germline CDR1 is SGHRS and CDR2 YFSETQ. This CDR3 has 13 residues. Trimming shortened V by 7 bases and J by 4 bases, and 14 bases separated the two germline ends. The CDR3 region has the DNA TGCGCCAGCGGCAAGGGGGTCAGCACTGAAGCTTTCTTT. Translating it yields CASGKGVSTEAFF. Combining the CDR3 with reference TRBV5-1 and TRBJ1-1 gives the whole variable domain KAGVTQTPRYLIKTRGQQVTLSCSPISGHRSVSWYQQTPGQGLQFLFEYFSETQRNKGNFPGRFSGRQFSNSRSEMNVSTLELGDSALYLCASGKGVSTEAFFGQGTRLTVV.

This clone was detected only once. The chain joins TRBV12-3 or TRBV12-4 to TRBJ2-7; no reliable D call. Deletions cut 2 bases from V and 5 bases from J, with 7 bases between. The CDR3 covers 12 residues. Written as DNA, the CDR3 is TGTGCCAGCAGTTTACCACCTCACGAGCAGTACTTC. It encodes CASSLPPHEQYF.

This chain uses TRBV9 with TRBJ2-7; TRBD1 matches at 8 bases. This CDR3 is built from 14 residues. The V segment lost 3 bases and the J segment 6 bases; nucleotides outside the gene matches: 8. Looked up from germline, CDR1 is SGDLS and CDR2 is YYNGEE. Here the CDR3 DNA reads TGTGCCAGCAGCGCACGGACAGGGAATGCCGAGCAGTACTTC. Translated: CASSARTGNAEQYF.

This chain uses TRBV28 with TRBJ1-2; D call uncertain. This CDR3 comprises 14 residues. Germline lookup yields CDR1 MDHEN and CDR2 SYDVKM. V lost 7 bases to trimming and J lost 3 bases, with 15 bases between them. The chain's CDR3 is CASTLTSNYYGYTF. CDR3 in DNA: TGTGCCAGCACCCTGACATCTAACTACTATGGCTACACCTTC.

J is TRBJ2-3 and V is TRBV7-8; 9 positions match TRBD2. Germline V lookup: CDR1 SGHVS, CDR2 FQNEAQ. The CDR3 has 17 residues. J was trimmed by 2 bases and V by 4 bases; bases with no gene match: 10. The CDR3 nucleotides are TGTGCCAGCAGCTCCCGTATAGCGGGGGTGATCACAGATACGCAGTATTTT. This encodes CASSSRIAGVITDTQYF.

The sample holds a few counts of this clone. The chain's CDR3 is CASSYSEAGYTF. Written as DNA, the CDR3 is TGTGCCAGCAGTTACTCAGAAGCTGGCTACACCTTC. J is TRBJ1-2 and V is TRBV6-2 or TRBV6-3; no clear D gene. From germline, CDR1 is MNHEY and CDR2 SVGEGT. The CDR3 is 12 residues long. Trimming left V 0 bases short and J 7 bases short, with 6 bases between.

As DNA, the CDR3 is TGTGCCAGCAGCTTCGATCAGAAACAAGAGACCCAGTACTTC. Its translation: CASSFDQKQETQYF. The chain employs TRBV7-2 and TRBJ2-5; D is unclear. This CDR3 comprises 14 residues. Germline values: CDR1 SGHTA, CDR2 FQGNSA. V was trimmed by 3 bases and J by 2 bases, leaving 10 bases between them.

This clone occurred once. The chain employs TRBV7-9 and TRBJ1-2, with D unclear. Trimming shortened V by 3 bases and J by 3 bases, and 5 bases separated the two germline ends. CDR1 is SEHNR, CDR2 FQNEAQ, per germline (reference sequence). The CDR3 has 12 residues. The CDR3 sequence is CASSFLDYGYTF. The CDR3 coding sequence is TGTGCCAGCAGCTTTTTAGACTATGGCTACACCTTC.

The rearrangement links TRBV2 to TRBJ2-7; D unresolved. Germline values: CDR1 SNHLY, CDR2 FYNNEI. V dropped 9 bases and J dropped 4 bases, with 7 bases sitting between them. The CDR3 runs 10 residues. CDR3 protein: CASKSYEQYF. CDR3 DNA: TGTGCCAGTAAAAGTTACGAGCAGTACTTC.

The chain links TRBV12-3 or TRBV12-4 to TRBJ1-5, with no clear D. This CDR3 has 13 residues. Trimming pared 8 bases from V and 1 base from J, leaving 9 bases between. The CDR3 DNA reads TGTGCCAGCCAAAAGGAAAGCAATCAGCCCCAGCATTTT. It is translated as CASQKESNQPQHF.

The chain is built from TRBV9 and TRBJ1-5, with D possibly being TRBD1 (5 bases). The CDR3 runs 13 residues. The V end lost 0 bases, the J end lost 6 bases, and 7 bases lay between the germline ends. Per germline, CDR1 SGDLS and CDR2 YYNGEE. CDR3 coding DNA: TGTGCCAGCAGCGTAGCGGGGGGTCAGCCCCAGCATTTT. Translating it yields CASSVAGGQPQHF.

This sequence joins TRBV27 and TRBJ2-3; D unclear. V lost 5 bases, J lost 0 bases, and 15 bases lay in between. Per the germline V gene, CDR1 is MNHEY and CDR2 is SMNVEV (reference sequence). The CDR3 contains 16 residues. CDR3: CASSLQSVDSTDTQYF. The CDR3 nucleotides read TGTGCCAGCAGTCTCCAGAGCGTAGATAGCACAGATACGCAGTATTTT.

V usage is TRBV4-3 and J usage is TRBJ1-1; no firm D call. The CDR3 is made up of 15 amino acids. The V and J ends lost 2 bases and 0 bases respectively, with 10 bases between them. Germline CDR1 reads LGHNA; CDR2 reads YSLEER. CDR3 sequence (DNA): TGCGCCAGCAGCCAAAGAGGGCAGCTGAACACTGAAGCTTTCTTT. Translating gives CASSQRGQLNTEAFF.

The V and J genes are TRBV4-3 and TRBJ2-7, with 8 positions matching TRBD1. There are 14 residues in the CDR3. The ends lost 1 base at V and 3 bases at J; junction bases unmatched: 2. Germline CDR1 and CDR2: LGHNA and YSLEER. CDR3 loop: CASSQGTGFYEQYF. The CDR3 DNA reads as TGCGCCAGCAGCCAAGGGACAGGGTTCTACGAGCAGTACTTC.

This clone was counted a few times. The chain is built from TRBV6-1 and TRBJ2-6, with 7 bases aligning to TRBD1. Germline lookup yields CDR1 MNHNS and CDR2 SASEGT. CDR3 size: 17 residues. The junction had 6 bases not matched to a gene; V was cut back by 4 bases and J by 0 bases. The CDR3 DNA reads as TGTGCCAGCAGTGCCCGACAGGGAAACTCTGGGGCCAACGTCCTGACTTTC. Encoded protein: CASSARQGNSGANVLTF.

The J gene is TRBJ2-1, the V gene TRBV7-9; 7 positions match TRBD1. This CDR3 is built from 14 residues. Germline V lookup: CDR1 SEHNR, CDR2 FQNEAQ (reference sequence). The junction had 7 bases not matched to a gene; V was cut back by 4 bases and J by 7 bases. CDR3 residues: CASSSPEDRNEQFF. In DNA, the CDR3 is TGTGCCAGCAGCTCCCCAGAGGACAGGAATGAGCAGTTCTTC.

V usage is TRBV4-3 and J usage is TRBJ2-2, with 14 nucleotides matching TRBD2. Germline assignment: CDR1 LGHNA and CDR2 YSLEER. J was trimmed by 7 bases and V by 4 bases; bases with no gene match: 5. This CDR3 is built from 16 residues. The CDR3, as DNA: TGCGCCAGCAGCCCGACTAGCGGGGGGGCTGGCGGGGAGCTGTTTTTT. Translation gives CASSPTSGGAGGELFF.

The CDR3 nucleotides read TGTGCCAGCAGTGAATGGTGGAGCCCTATTTACGAGCAGTACTTC. This codes for CASSEWWSPIYEQYF. The V gene is TRBV6-1, the J gene TRBJ2-7; no clear D. The CDR3 has 15 amino acids. The germline CDR1 and CDR2 sequences are MNHNS and SASEGT. With 2 bases removed from V and 4 bases from J, the gap between germline ends came to 15 bases.

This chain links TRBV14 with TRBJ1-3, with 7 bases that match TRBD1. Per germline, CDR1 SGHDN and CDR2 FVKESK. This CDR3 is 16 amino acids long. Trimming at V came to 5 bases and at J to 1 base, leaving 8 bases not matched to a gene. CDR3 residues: CASSSQDRASGNTIYF. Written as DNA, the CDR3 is TGTGCCAGCAGCTCCCAAGACAGGGCGTCTGGAAACACCATATATTTT.

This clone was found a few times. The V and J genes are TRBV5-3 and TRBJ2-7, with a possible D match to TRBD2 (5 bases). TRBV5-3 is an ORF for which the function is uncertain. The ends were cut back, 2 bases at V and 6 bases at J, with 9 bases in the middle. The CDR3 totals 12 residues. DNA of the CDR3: TGTGCCAGAAGCTTAGGCAGCGGCGAGCAGTACTTC. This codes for CARSLGSGEQYF.

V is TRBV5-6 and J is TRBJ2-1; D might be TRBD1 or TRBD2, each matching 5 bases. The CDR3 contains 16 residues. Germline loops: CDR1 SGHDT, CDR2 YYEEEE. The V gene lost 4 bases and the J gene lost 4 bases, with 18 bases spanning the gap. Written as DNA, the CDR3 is TGTGCCAGCAGCCTCCCCCCGGGACCAGCTTACAATGAGCAGTTCTTC. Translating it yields CASSLPPGPAYNEQFF. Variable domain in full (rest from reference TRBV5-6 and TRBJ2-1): DAGVTQSPTHLIKTRGQQVTLRCSPKSGHDTVSWYQQALGQGPQFIFQYYEEEERQRGNFPDRFSGHQFPNYSSELNVNALLLGDSALYLCASSLPPGPAYNEQFFGPGTRLTVL.

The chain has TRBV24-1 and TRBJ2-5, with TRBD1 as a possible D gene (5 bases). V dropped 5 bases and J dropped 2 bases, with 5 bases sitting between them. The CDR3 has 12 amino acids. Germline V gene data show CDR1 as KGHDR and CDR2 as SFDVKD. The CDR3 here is CATSGQQETQYF. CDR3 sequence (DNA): TGTGCCACCAGTGGACAGCAAGAGACCCAGTACTTC.

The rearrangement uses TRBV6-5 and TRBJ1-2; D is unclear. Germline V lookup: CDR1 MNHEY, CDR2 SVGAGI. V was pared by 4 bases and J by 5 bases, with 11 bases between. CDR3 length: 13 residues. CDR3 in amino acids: CASSFPQGYGYTF. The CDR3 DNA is TGTGCCAGCAGTTTCCCCCAAGGTTATGGCTACACCTTC.

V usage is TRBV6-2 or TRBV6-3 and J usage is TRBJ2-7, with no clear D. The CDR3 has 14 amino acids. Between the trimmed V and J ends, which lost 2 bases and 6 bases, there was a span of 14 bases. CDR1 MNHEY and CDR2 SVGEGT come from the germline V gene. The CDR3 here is CASSYGRRSGEQYF. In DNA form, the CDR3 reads TGTGCCAGCAGTTACGGGCGGCGGTCAGGCGAGCAGTACTTC.

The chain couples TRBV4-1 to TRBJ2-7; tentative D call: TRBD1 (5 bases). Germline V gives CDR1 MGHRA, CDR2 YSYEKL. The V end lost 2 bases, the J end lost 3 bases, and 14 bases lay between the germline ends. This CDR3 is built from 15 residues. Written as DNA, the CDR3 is TGCGCCAGCAGCCAAACTTTCCAGGGAAACTACGAGCAGTACTTC. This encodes CASSQTFQGNYEQYF.